The next 8 T cell receptor beta chains were all read from a single sample in a study of T-cell reconstitution after alpha-beta-depleted transplantation in children. Preparation of the TCRbeta library was carried out with unique molecular identifiers. TCRdb redid the calling of the PCR reads with MiXCR, one entry per CDR3 protein. This table holds approximately 980,000 distinct CDR3 sequences, about 31% found once. The input for sequencing was PBMCs, mostly from graft donor cells, taken 360 days after TCRalphabeta/CD19-depleted stem cell transplant. These receptors were obtained from a boy younger than two who had a stem cell transplant for SCID, so the T cells may come from the graft donor.

The rearrangement links TRBV20-1 to TRBJ2-3; D is possibly TRBD2 (6 bases). CDR1 is DFQATT and CDR2 is SNEGSKA in the germline V gene (reference sequence). The CDR3 sequence is 14 residues long. The V end lost 4 bases, the J end lost 3 bases, and 14 bases lay between the germline ends. DNA for the CDR3: TGCAGTGCTACCCGGGACTGGAGAACAGATACGCAGTATTTT. Translated, it gives CSATRDWRTDTQYF.

The sample holds one count of this clonotype. The rearrangement links TRBV6-6 to TRBJ1-1, with TRBD1 as a possible D gene (6 bases). The CDR3 is 12 amino acids. The V end was cut by 7 bases, the J end by 6 bases, with 12 bases between. Germline values: CDR1 MNHNY, CDR2 SVGAGI (reference sequence). CDR3 protein: CASKQQGAEAFF. The DNA for the CDR3 is TGTGCCAGCAAACAACAGGGAGCTGAAGCTTTCTTT.

In DNA, the CDR3 is TGTGCCAGCAGCTTTGGGACGGCCAGATGGCAAGAGACCCAGTACTTC. Encoded protein: CASSFGTARWQETQYF. V and J are TRBV5-5 and TRBJ2-5; D is perhaps TRBD1 or TRBD2 (5 bases each). V was pared by 2 bases and J by 2 bases, with 16 bases between. Germline V lookup: CDR1 SGHKS, CDR2 YYEKEE (reference sequence). This CDR3 region has 16 residues. Using reference TRBV5-5 and TRBJ2-5 for the parts outside the CDR3, the full variable domain is DAGVTQSPTHLIKTRGQQVTLRCSPISGHKSVSWYQQVLGQGPQFIFQYYEKEERGRGNFPDRFSARQFPNYSSELNVNALLLGDSALYLCASSFGTARWQETQYFGPGTRLLVL.

This clonotype was found a few times. The V gene is TRBV28, the J gene TRBJ2-1; D ambiguous. V was clipped by 10 bases and J by 6 bases, with 13 bases between them. Germline assignment: CDR1 MDHEN and CDR2 SYDVKM. The CDR3 sequence is 12 residues long. Written as DNA, the CDR3 is TGTGCCATTGCTACTCCGCCCAATGAGCAGTTCTTC. As protein: CAIATPPNEQFF.

Only a few counts were recorded for this clonotype. CDR3 sequence reads: CARPRNEQFF. The DNA for the CDR3 is TGTGCCAGACCGAGGAATGAGCAGTTCTTC. The V and J genes are TRBV7-8 and TRBJ2-1; D unclear. Germline lookup yields CDR1 SGHVS and CDR2 FQNEAQ. The CDR3 consists of 10 residues. Trimming cost V 9 bases and J 7 bases, with 7 bases left between them.

The V gene is TRBV5-1, the J gene TRBJ2-6; D is tentatively TRBD1 or TRBD2 (5 bases each). Trimming pared 5 bases from V and 1 base from J, leaving 19 bases between. Germline CDR1 is SGHRS and CDR2 is YFSETQ. CDR3 length: 18 residues. The CDR3, as DNA: TGCGCCAGCAGTGCCGGGGCCGCCCTACTATCTGGGGCCAACGTCCTGACTTTC. Protein: CASSAGAALLSGANVLTF. The whole variable domain, filled in from reference TRBV5-1 and TRBJ2-6, reads KAGVTQTPRYLIKTRGQQVTLSCSPISGHRSVSWYQQTPGQGLQFLFEYFSETQRNKGNFPGRFSGRQFSNSRSEMNVSTLELGDSALYLCASSAGAALLSGANVLTFGAGSRLTVL.

The chain couples TRBV3-1 to TRBJ1-2, with 9 bases identical to TRBD1. This CDR3 has 15 amino acids. V shed 2 bases and J 2 bases; nucleotides not matched to a gene: 3. The germline CDR1 and CDR2 sequences are LGHDT and YNNKEL (reference sequence). The CDR3 loop reads CASSQIGQGNYGYTF. Written as DNA, the CDR3 is TGTGCCAGCAGCCAAATCGGACAGGGGAACTATGGCTACACCTTC.

V and J are TRBV10-3 and TRBJ2-7; 8 bases map to TRBD1. Germline V gene data show CDR1 as ENHRY and CDR2 as SYGVKD. Trimming took 6 bases from V and 3 from J; bases not matched to a gene: 10. The CDR3 covers 15 residues. The CDR3 here is CAISPTDREVYEQYF. The CDR3 DNA reads as TGTGCCATCAGCCCGACGGACAGGGAGGTCTACGAGCAGTACTTC.